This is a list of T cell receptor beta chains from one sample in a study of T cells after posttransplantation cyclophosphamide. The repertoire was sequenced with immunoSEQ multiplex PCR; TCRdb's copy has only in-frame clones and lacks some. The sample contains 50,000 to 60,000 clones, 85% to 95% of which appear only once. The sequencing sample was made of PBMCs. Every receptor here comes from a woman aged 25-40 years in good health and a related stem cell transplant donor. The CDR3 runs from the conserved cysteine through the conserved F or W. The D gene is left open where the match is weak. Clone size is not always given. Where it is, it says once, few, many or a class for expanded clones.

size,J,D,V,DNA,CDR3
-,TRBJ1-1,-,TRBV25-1,TGTGCCAGCAGTGATCAGAGAGGAGTGAACACTGAAGCTTTCTTT,CASSDQRGVNTEAFF
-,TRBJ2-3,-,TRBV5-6,TGTGCCAGCAGCCCAACCCGAGGACAGATCACAGATACGCAGTATTTT,CASSPTRGQITDTQYF
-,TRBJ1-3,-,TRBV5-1,TGCGCCAGCAGCTTGGCCGGGGGAGAAGGAAACACCATATATTTT,CASSLAGGEGNTIYF
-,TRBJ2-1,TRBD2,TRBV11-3,TGTGCCAGCAGCCGGACTAGTTATCCCTACAATGAGCAGTTCTTC,CASSRTSYPYNEQFF
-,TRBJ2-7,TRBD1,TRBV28,TGTGCCAGCAGTGGGACAGGGTACTACGAGCAGTACTTC,CASSGTGYYEQYF
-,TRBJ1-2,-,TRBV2,TGTGCCAGCAGGGCGAATATGGGCAGGGTCGTTGGCTACACCTTC,CASRANMGRVVGYTF
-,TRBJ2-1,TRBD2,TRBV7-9,TGTGCCAGCAGGATAGCGGGGGGGCCCAATGAGCAGTTCTTC,CASRIAGGPNEQFF
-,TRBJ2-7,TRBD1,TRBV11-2,TGTGCCAGCAGCACCGGGACAGGTCCCCTAGAGCAGTACTTC,CASSTGTGPLEQYF
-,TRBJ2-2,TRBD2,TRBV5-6,TGTGCCAGCAGCTTGTTGAGCGGGGTGCCCACCGGGGAGCTGTTTTTT,CASSLLSGVPTGELFF
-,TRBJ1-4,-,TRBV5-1,TGCGCCAGCAGCTTGTGGACAAGAGCAACTAATGAAAAACTGTTTTTT,CASSLWTRATNEKLFF
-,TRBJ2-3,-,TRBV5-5,TGTGCCAGCAGCTTGGCCAACAGGCCAGATACGCAGTATTTT,CASSLANRPDTQYF
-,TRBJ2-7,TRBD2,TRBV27,TGTGCCAGCAGTTCACTAGCGGGGGGGTCCTACGAGCAGTACTTC,CASSSLAGGSYEQYF
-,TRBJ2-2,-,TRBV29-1,TGCAGCGTTGACGGCGGGGAAGGCGGGGAGCTGTTTTTT,CSVDGGEGGELFF
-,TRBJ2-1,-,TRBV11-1,TGTGCCAGCAGCTCCCGGGTGAGCAGGGTCTCTAATGAGCAGTTCTTC,CASSSRVSRVSNEQFF
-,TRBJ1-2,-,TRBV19,TGTGCCAGTAACAAGGGGGGGAACTATGGCTACACCTTC,CASNKGGNYGYTF
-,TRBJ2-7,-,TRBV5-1,TGCGCCAGCAGCCCCGGGTCATACTACGAGCAGTACTTC,CASSPGSYYEQYF
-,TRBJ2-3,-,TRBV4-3,TGCGCCAGCAGCCAAGACGGTCGGAGATCGGATACGCAGTATTTT,CASSQDGRRSDTQYF
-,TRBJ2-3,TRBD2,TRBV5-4,TGTGCCAGCAGCCCAGGACTAGCGGGCAACGGAGATACGCAGTATTTT,CASSPGLAGNGDTQYF
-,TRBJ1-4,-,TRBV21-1,TGTGCCAGCAGCAAAGTCCCAGCAACTAATGAAAAACTGTTTTTT,CASSKVPATNEKLFF
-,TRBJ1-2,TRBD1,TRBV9,TGTGCCAGCAGCCCCGACAGGGGGTACGGCTACACCTTC,CASSPDRGYGYTF
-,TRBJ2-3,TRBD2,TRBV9,TGTGCCAGCAGCGCGGGACTAGCGGGGGGCACAGATACGCAGTATTTT,CASSAGLAGGTDTQYF
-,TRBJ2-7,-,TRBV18,TGTGCCAGCTCACAAACAGATTACGAGCAGTACTTC,CASSQTDYEQYF
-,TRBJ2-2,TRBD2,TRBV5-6,TGTGCCAGCAGCTTGGGTCTAGCGGAGCCCACCGGGGAGCTGTTTTTT,CASSLGLAEPTGELFF
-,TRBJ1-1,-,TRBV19,TGTGCCAGTAGTTACACAGGGAGCACTGAAGCTTTCTTT,CASSYTGSTEAFF
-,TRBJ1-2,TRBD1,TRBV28,TGTGCCAGCAGCAACTATAGACAGGGGGCGAAGGGCTACACCTTC,CASSNYRQGAKGYTF
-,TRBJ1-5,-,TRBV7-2,TGTGCCAGCAGCTTACCAGGGAACCAGCCCCAGCATTTT,CASSLPGNQPQHF
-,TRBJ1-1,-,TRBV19,TGTGCCAGTAGTGGGAGCACCCAGGGGAAGCCTGAAGCTTTCTTT,CASSGSTQGKPEAFF
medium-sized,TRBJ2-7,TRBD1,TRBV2,TGTGCCAGCAATCAGGACAGGAGCTCCTACGAGCAGTACTTC,CASNQDRSSYEQYF
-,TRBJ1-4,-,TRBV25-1,TGTGCCAGCAGCATAGGGGATAATGAAAAACTGTTTTTT,CASSIGDNEKLFF
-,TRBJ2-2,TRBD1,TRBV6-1,TGTGCCAGCAGTGAAGCCGGGGACAGGGGAACCGGGGAGCTGTTTTTT,CASSEAGDRGTGELFF
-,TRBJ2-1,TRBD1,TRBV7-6,TGTGCCAGCAGCTTGGGACAGGGGCACAATGAGCAGTTCTTC,CASSLGQGHNEQFF
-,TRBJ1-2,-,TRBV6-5,TGTGCCAGCAGTAACAGGGTGAAAGGCTACACCTTC,CASSNRVKGYTF
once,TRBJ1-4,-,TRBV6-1,TGTGCCAGCACCGATCACGATGGGGGCGGCCGCAAACTGTTTTTT,CASTDHDGGGRKLFF
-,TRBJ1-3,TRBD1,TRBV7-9,TGTGCCAGCAGCTTAGCGACCACCGGACAGGGCGCAAACACCATATATTTT,CASSLATTGQGANTIYF
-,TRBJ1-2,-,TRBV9,TGTGCCAGCCGATCAGGGCCGGTTGGCTACACCTTC,CASRSGPVGYTF
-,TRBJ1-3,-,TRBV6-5,TGTGCCAGCAGTTACCACCTCAGGGCTGGAAACACCATATATTTT,CASSYHLRAGNTIYF
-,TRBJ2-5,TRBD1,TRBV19,TGTGCCAGTAGTAGGGGACAGGGGTTAGAGACCCAGTACTTC,CASSRGQGLETQYF